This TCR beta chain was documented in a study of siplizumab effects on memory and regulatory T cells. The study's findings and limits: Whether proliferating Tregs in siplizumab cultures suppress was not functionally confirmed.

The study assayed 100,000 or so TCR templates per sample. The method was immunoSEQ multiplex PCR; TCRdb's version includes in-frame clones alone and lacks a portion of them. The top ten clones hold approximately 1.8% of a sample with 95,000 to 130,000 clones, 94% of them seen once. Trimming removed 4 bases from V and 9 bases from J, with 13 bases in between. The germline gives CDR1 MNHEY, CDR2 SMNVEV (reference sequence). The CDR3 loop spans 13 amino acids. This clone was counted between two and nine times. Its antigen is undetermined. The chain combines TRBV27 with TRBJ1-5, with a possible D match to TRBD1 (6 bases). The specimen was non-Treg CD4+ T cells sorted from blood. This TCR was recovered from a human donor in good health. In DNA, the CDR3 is TGTGCCAGCAGTTCACAGGGCCGAGGGCCCCAGCATTTT. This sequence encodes CASSSQGRGPQHF.